This passage covers 23 T cell receptor beta chains from one sample sequenced in a study of T cell responses to AZD1222 COVID-19 vaccine. Only in-frame clones appear in the TCRdb table, and some are missing; sequencing was by immunoSEQ multiplex PCR. The table has about 100,000 clones, roughly 88% seen once; the top ten hold about 2.8%. The sequenced sample was peripheral blood, obtained on day 0 of AZD1222 vaccination. These receptors were collected from an adult in good health.

The CDR3 sequence: CASSAGLGMFNEQFF. CDR3 sequence (DNA): TGTGCCAGCAGTGCCGGACTAGGAATGTTCAATGAGCAGTTCTTC. V and J are TRBV2 and TRBJ2-1, with TRBD2 matching over 7 bases. Unmatched junction bases numbered 9, after V lost 4 bases and J lost 6 bases. Germline-derived CDR1 and CDR2 are SNHLY and FYNNEI. The CDR3 totals 15 residues.

The rearrangement joins TRBV7-9 to TRBJ2-1; TRBD2 agrees at 9 bases. Germline V gene sequence: CDR1 SEHNR, CDR2 FQNEAQ (reference sequence). V dropped 3 bases and J dropped 7; count of bases not matched to a gene: 7. The CDR3 runs 15 residues. CDR3 DNA: TGTGCCAGCAGCTTGGTGCGGGGGGGCCATAATGAGCAGTTCTTC. This sequence encodes CASSLVRGGHNEQFF.

This chain uses TRBV9 with TRBJ2-1; D possibly corresponds to TRBD1 (6 bases). Trimming left V 4 bases short and J 10 bases short, with 21 bases between. Germline values: CDR1 SGDLS, CDR2 YYNGEE. The CDR3 contains 15 residues. CDR3 nucleotides: TGTGCCAGCAGCTTCCGAAGGGGGAGTAGTCAGGAGCAGTTCTTC. This encodes CASSFRRGSSQEQFF.

V gene TRBV28 combines with J gene TRBJ2-2; no clear D gene. V gave up 6 bases and J gave up 0 bases, with 14 bases separating them. The CDR3 has 16 residues. Germline CDR1 and CDR2: MDHEN and SYDVKM. In DNA, the CDR3 is TGTGCCAGCAGATCGTATTCCACATCGAACACCGGGGAGCTGTTTTTT. Translating gives CASRSYSTSNTGELFF.

This chain uses TRBV30 with TRBJ1-6, with 7 bases fitting TRBD1. The CDR3 consists of 14 residues. CDR1 GTSNPN and CDR2 SVGIG come from the germline V gene (reference sequence). V lost 0 bases, J lost 6 bases, and 2 bases stayed unmatched. CDR3 DNA sequence: TGTGCCTGGAGTGTCGGGACAGTTAATTCACCCCTCCACTTT. Its translation is CAWSVGTVNSPLHF.

The chain uses TRBV4-2 and TRBJ1-6; D uncertain. CDR3 length: 14 amino acids. CDR1 is LGHNA and CDR2 is YNFKEQ in the germline V gene. Between the trimmed V and J ends, which lost 4 bases and 5 bases, there was a span of 9 bases. This chain's CDR3 is CASSLRPDNSPLHF. CDR3 coding DNA: TGTGCCAGCAGCCTCCGACCTGATAATTCACCCCTCCACTTT.

In DNA form, the CDR3 reads TGTGCCAGCAGTTTAGCCGGGACCCACAATGAGCAGTTCTTC. Its protein is CASSLAGTHNEQFF. The rearrangement uses TRBV27 and TRBJ2-1; D might be TRBD1 or TRBD2, each matching 5 bases. V dropped 2 bases and J dropped 5 bases, with 10 bases sitting between them. This CDR3 region has 14 residues. The germline V gene has CDR1 MNHEY and CDR2 SMNVEV (reference sequence).

This clone occurred once. The rearrangement uses TRBV5-5 and TRBJ1-1; maybe TRBD1 (6 bases). The germline V and J ends were trimmed by 4 bases and 5 bases, with 21 bases remaining between them. This CDR3 contains 16 residues. Per the germline V gene, CDR1 is SGHKS and CDR2 is YYEKEE (reference sequence). The CDR3 protein is CASSPEVGGSWTEAFF. CDR3 DNA: TGTGCCAGCAGCCCGGAGGTGGGGGGCTCATGGACTGAAGCTTTCTTT.

On this clone: A read error may produce the germline difference seen at one junction end. This chain joins TRBV3-1 (or the pseudogene TRBV3-2) and TRBJ1-1; D remains ambiguous. Germline loops: CDR1 LGHDT, CDR2 YNNKEL (reference sequence). The CDR3 totals 13 residues. The CDR3 here is CASSKDPFTEAFF. The CDR3 DNA follows: TGTGCCAGCAGCAAAGACCCCTTCACTGAAGCTTTCTTT.

J is TRBJ1-6 and V is TRBV10-2; tentative D call: TRBD1 (6 bases). Trimming removed 4 bases from V and 8 bases from J, with 18 bases in between. Germline V gene lookup returns CDR1 WSHSY and CDR2 SAAADI. This CDR3 is built from 16 residues. CDR3 in amino acids: CASSGGRGNGDSPLHF. The CDR3 nucleotides read TGCGCCAGCAGTGGGGGCAGGGGCAATGGTGATTCACCCCTCCACTTT.

This chain uses TRBV30 with TRBJ1-3; D ambiguous. Germline CDR1 is GTSNPN and CDR2 is SVGIG (reference sequence). Trimming removed 0 bases at V and 3 bases at J, with 3 bases between. This CDR3 spans 12 amino acids. The chain's CDR3 is CAWSVGGNTIYF. The CDR3 coding sequence is TGTGCCTGGAGTGTGGGTGGAAACACCATATATTTT.

The rearrangement links TRBV29-1 to TRBJ1-1, with D perhaps matching TRBD1 (5 bases). This CDR3 has 11 amino acids. Deletions cut 7 bases from V and 7 bases from J, with 13 bases between. Per germline, CDR1 SQVTM and CDR2 ANQGSEA. The CDR3 sequence: CSEPRGSEAFF. The CDR3 DNA reads TGCAGCGAACCCCGGGGGAGTGAAGCTTTCTTT.

The chain recombines TRBV2 with TRBJ2-1; TRBD1 matches at 9 bases. This CDR3 contains 15 residues. CDR1 is SNHLY, CDR2 FYNNEI, per germline. The ends lost 6 bases at V and 4 bases at J; junction bases unmatched: 7. The CDR3 coding sequence is TGTGCCAGCAGAGTGGACAGGGGTGGTTACAATGAGCAGTTCTTC. Translation gives CASRVDRGGYNEQFF. Full variable domain (missing parts from reference TRBV2 and TRBJ2-1): EPEVTQTPSHQVTQMGQEVILRCVPISNHLYFYWYRQILGQKVEFLVSFYNNEISEKSEIFDDQFSVERPDGSNFTLKIRSTKLEDSAMYFCASRVDRGGYNEQFFGPGTRLTVL.

The chain couples TRBV10-3 to TRBJ2-7, with D perhaps being TRBD1 or TRBD2 (5 bases each). Trimming shortened V by 6 bases and J by 4 bases, and 13 bases separated the two germline ends. The CDR3 consists of 13 residues. In germline, CDR1 is ENHRY, CDR2 SYGVKD. CDR3 DNA sequence: TGTGCCATCAGAAAAGGGACGTCGTACGAGCAGTACTTC. Translating gives CAIRKGTSYEQYF.

CDR3 region: CASNQGTGEKLFF. As DNA, the CDR3 is TGTGCCAGCAATCAGGGAACAGGAGAAAAACTGTTTTTT. The V gene is TRBV6-5, the J gene TRBJ1-4, with D possibly matching TRBD1 (5 bases). V lost 7 bases, J lost 8 bases, and 14 bases lay in between. The CDR3 totals 13 residues. Germline CDR1 and CDR2: MNHEY and SVGAGI.

The CDR3 coding sequence is TGTGCCAGCAGGCCCCGGACAACCTATGGCTACACCTTC. Translating gives CASRPRTTYGYTF. The V gene is TRBV12-3 or TRBV12-4, the J gene TRBJ1-2; TRBD1 might be the D (5 bases). The CDR3 sequence is 13 residues long. V lost 6 bases to trimming and J lost 4 bases, with 12 bases between them.

V is TRBV28 and J is TRBJ1-6, with D possibly TRBD1 on 6 matching bases. The V gene lost 6 bases and the J gene lost 8 bases, with 11 bases spanning the gap. This CDR3 has 13 amino acids. The germline CDR1 and CDR2 sequences are MDHEN and SYDVKM. CDR3 bases: TGTGCCAGCAGCCCGGACAGAGATTCACCCCTCCACTTT. It specifies CASSPDRDSPLHF.

This clone was seen only once. The V call is TRBV14, the J call TRBJ2-6; D may be TRBD1 or TRBD2 (6 bases each). This CDR3 spans 17 amino acids. The V and J ends lost 4 bases and 0 bases respectively, with 13 bases between them. Germline V CDR1 and CDR2: SGHDN, FVKESK. CDR3 coding DNA: TGTGCCAGCAGCCTTCGGGGGCTTGTCTCTGGGGCCAACGTCCTGACTTTC. The encoded protein is CASSLRGLVSGANVLTF.

The chain links TRBV2 to TRBJ1-2; TRBD1 might be the D (6 bases). Germline V gene data show CDR1 as SNHLY and CDR2 as FYNNEI. The CDR3 runs to 12 residues. Deletions cut 5 bases from V and 8 bases from J, with 12 bases between. The CDR3: CASSRRGQGYTF. In DNA form, the CDR3 reads TGTGCCAGCAGTAGGCGGGGGCAAGGCTACACCTTC.

The rearrangement uses TRBV2 and TRBJ2-6; D is uncertain. V was cut by 7 bases and J by 2 bases, with 12 bases left in between. The CDR3 is 15 amino acids. Germline CDR1 SNHLY, CDR2 FYNNEI. The CDR3 nucleotides read TGTGCCAGCAAGGTTGTGGGGACTGGGGCCAACGTCCTGACTTTC. The encoded protein is CASKVVGTGANVLTF.

This clone occurred once. The rearrangement links TRBV11-1 to TRBJ2-5; 12 positions agree with TRBD2. Trimming took 6 bases from V and 2 from J; bases not matched to a gene: 4. Germline V lookup: CDR1 SGHAT, CDR2 FQDESV (reference sequence). The CDR3 runs 15 residues. CDR3 amino acids: CASRRLAGAQETQYF. The CDR3 bases are TGTGCCAGCAGAAGACTAGCGGGGGCGCAAGAGACCCAGTACTTC.

This chain connects TRBV12-3 or TRBV12-4 to TRBJ2-2; D gene uncertain. CDR3 length equals 13 residues. Between the trimmed V and J ends, which lost 1 base and 7 bases, there was a span of 7 bases. Here the CDR3 reads CASSLEVVGELFF. The CDR3 DNA follows: TGTGCCAGCAGTTTAGAGGTTGTCGGGGAGCTGTTTTTT.

V usage is TRBV2 and J usage is TRBJ1-4; D call uncertain. The CDR3 extends over 13 amino acids. V lost 4 bases and J lost 5, with 8 bases in between. CDR1 and CDR2 from the germline V gene are SNHLY and FYNNEI. The CDR3, as DNA: TGTGCCAGCAGTGTGGGAGGGAATGAAAAACTGTTTTTT. It translates to CASSVGGNEKLFF. The whole variable domain, remainder taken from reference TRBV2 and TRBJ1-4, is EPEVTQTPSHQVTQMGQEVILRCVPISNHLYFYWYRQILGQKVEFLVSFYNNEISEKSEIFDDQFSVERPDGSNFTLKIRSTKLEDSAMYFCASSVGGNEKLFFGSGTQLSVL.